This entry lists 7 T cell receptor beta chains sequenced from one sample in a study of blood T cell repertoires in COVID-19. This table comes from immunoSEQ multiplex PCR, and its TCRdb copy is limited to in-frame clones, with some not included. The data contain about 440,000 clones, roughly 91% of them seen just once; the ten biggest clones take up approximately 0.65%. The sample taken for sequencing was PBMCs or T cells enriched from blood (not recorded which). Every receptor here comes from a man between 18 and 35 years old who had recovered from COVID-19.

This chain links TRBV4-1 with TRBJ2-3, with a possible D match to TRBD1 (6 bases). The CDR3 covers 16 residues. Germline loops: CDR1 MGHRA, CDR2 YSYEKL. Deletions cut 0 bases from V and 3 bases from J, with 13 bases between. The chain's CDR3 is CASSQDTGMRTDTQYF. CDR3 nucleotides: TGCGCCAGCAGCCAAGATACAGGGATGAGGACAGATACGCAGTATTTT.

This clone was recorded once. The V gene is TRBV12-3 or TRBV12-4, the J gene TRBJ1-2; D is possibly TRBD1 (5 bases). The V and J ends lost 5 bases and 2 bases respectively, with 9 bases between them. The CDR3 is made up of 13 amino acids. CDR3 amino acids: CASSIDSNYGYTF. The CDR3 nucleotides are TGTGCCAGCAGTATCGACAGCAACTATGGCTACACCTTC.

The V gene is TRBV27, the J gene TRBJ2-2; TRBD2 might be the D (6 bases). The CDR3 is made up of 15 amino acids. The ends were cut back, 3 bases at V and 3 bases at J, with 11 bases in the middle. CDR1 is MNHEY, CDR2 SMNVEV, per germline (reference sequence). The CDR3, as DNA: TGTGCCAGCAGTTTGAGCGGGTTTTACACCGGGGAGCTGTTTTTT. As protein: CASSLSGFYTGELFF.

The CDR3 region is CASSHFTGQGNSPLHF. The DNA for the CDR3 is TGTGCCAGCAGCCACTTCACGGGACAGGGTAATTCACCCCTCCACTTT. This chain joins TRBV14 and TRBJ1-6; 9 bases map to TRBD1. The CDR3 is made up of 16 amino acids. V gave up 3 bases and J gave up 6 bases; unmatched junction bases: 6. Germline V lookup: CDR1 SGHDN, CDR2 FVKESK.

The rearrangement uses TRBV3-1 (or the pseudogene TRBV3-2) and TRBJ2-2; D is uncertain. Germline lookup yields CDR1 LGHDT and CDR2 YNNKEL (reference sequence). The V gene lost 0 bases and the J gene lost 6 bases, with 17 bases spanning the gap. The CDR3 sequence is 17 residues long. The CDR3 coding sequence is TGTGCCAGCAGCCAAGATCCGGTCTCCGTTTTGTCCGGGGAGCTGTTTTTT. This encodes CASSQDPVSVLSGELFF.

V usage is TRBV9 and J usage is TRBJ1-2; D is possibly TRBD1 (5 bases). This CDR3 contains 13 residues. In germline, CDR1 is SGDLS, CDR2 YYNGEE. With 4 bases removed from V and 2 bases from J, the gap between germline ends came to 9 bases. CDR3 protein: CASSPQDNYGYTF. CDR3 nucleotides: TGTGCCAGCAGCCCACAGGACAACTATGGCTACACCTTC.

The V call is TRBV3-1 (or the pseudogene TRBV3-2), the J call TRBJ1-3; D ambiguous. Per germline, CDR1 LGHDT and CDR2 YNNKEL (reference sequence). This CDR3 comprises 16 residues. V gave up 0 bases and J gave up 2 bases, with 11 bases separating them. The CDR3 loop reads CASSQDIGLTGNTIYF. The CDR3 nucleotides read TGTGCCAGCAGCCAAGATATTGGACTGACTGGAAACACCATATATTTT.